What follows are 27 T cell receptor beta chains derived from one specimen sequenced in a study of T cell changes during pregnancy in multiple sclerosis. Measured with immunoSEQ multiplex PCR; TCRdb has only the in-frame clones, and not every one. The data hold approximately 70,000 clones, with about 90% observed a single time. The specimen was peripheral blood, collected in the second trimester of pregnancy. Receptors originate from a female donor in good health, enrolled as a control in a pregnancy study.

This clone was picked up one time. V gene TRBV28 combines with J gene TRBJ1-4; the match to TRBD1 covers 8 bases. Looked up from germline, CDR1 is MDHEN and CDR2 is SYDVKM. V was clipped by 5 bases and J by 5 bases; unmatched bases: 10. The length of the CDR3 is 16 residues. The DNA of the CDR3 is TGTGCCAGCAGTCTCCGGACAGGGCGGCAGAATGAAAAACTGTTTTTT. Translating gives CASSLRTGRQNEKLFF. The full variable domain, completed using reference TRBV28 and TRBJ1-4, is DVKVTQSSRYLVKRTGEKVFLECVQDMDHENMFWYRQDPGLGLRLIYFSYDVKMKEKGDIPEGYSVSREKKERFSLILESASTNQTSMYLCASSLRTGRQNEKLFFGSGTQLSVL.

V is TRBV6-1 and J is TRBJ2-2; TRBD1 is a possible D gene (6 bases). The germline V gene encodes CDR1 MNHNS and CDR2 SASEGT. CDR3 length equals 14 residues. Trimming pared 6 bases from V and 2 bases from J, leaving 10 bases between. This CDR3 is CASRRTDNTGELFF. The CDR3 nucleotides read TGTGCCAGCAGGAGGACAGATAACACCGGGGAGCTGTTTTTT.

The chain joins TRBV10-3 to TRBJ2-5, with 7 bases that match TRBD1. V lost 0 bases and J lost 5; bases outside the gene matches: 3. Per germline, CDR1 ENHRY and CDR2 SYGVKD. The CDR3 length is 14 residues. In DNA, the CDR3 is TGTGCCATCAGTGAGTCGGCAGGGGGTGAGACCCAGTACTTC. Residues: CAISESAGGETQYF.

This clone appeared once. This sequence joins TRBV5-5 and TRBJ1-3; D is uncertain. Trimming removed 1 base from V and 6 bases from J, with 11 bases in between. Germline V gives CDR1 SGHKS, CDR2 YYEKEE (reference sequence). The CDR3 runs to 14 residues. The CDR3 DNA reads as TGTGCCAGCAGCTTGTTGAGGGAAGCAAACACCATATATTTT. Its protein is CASSLLREANTIYF. Filled out from reference TRBV5-5 and TRBJ1-3, the complete variable domain reads DAGVTQSPTHLIKTRGQQVTLRCSPISGHKSVSWYQQVLGQGPQFIFQYYEKEERGRGNFPDRFSARQFPNYSSELNVNALLLGDSALYLCASSLLREANTIYFGEGSWLTVV.

The rearrangement links TRBV25-1 to TRBJ2-7; 10 nucleotides match TRBD2. J was trimmed by 2 bases and V by 4 bases; bases with no gene match: 5. The CDR3 runs 15 residues. Germline V gene lookup returns CDR1 MGHDK and CDR2 SYGVNS. The CDR3 DNA sequence: TGTGCCAGCAGTGTCCCTAGCGGGAGTACCTACGAGCAGTACTTC. This codes for CASSVPSGSTYEQYF.

The table lists this clone with a count of one. The V gene is TRBV27, the J gene TRBJ1-2; D is possibly TRBD1 (5 bases). The CDR3 is 16 residues long. Germline loops: CDR1 MNHEY, CDR2 SMNVEV (reference sequence). V dropped 4 bases and J dropped 2 bases, with 17 bases sitting between them. CDR3 sequence (DNA): TGTGCCAGCAGTTCCCTTGATCGAGCAGGGAACTATGGCTACACCTTC. Translating it yields CASSSLDRAGNYGYTF.

The chain employs TRBV28 and TRBJ2-7; 7 positions agree with TRBD2. This CDR3 contains 14 residues. CDR1 is MDHEN and CDR2 is SYDVKM in the germline V gene. Trimming removed 2 bases from V and 7 bases from J; junction bases left unmatched: 8. CDR3 sequence: CASSLEAGLYEQYF. The CDR3 DNA reads TGTGCCAGCAGTTTAGAAGCGGGACTCTATGAGCAGTACTTC.

The chain couples TRBV21-1 to TRBJ1-1; the table names TRBD1, a call not compared with the DNA. TRBV21-1 is a recognized pseudogene. The CDR3 consists of 17 residues. The DNA of the CDR3 is TGTGCCAGCAGCCCATGTGGGACAGGAAGGTTATACACTGAAGCTTTCTTT. Its protein product is CASSPCGTGRLYTEAFF.

The chain has TRBV6-1 and TRBJ2-7; D not resolved. V lost 7 bases, J lost 6 bases, and 16 bases lay in between. CDR1 and CDR2 from the germline V gene are MNHNS and SASEGT. The CDR3 runs 13 residues. CDR3 loop: CASMLGPSAEQYF. The CDR3 DNA reads as TGTGCCAGCATGTTGGGCCCCTCGGCCGAGCAGTACTTC.

This clone was seen only once. This chain links TRBV7-8 with TRBJ1-2; D is perhaps TRBD1 (6 bases). CDR3 length: 14 residues. Looked up from germline, CDR1 is SGHVS and CDR2 is FQNEAQ. V lost 4 bases and J lost 5, with 14 bases in between. This CDR3 reads CASSWSGQGYGYTF. Written as DNA, the CDR3 is TGTGCCAGCAGCTGGAGCGGCCAGGGGTATGGCTACACCTTC.

This clone has more than one count but fewer than ten. The gene calls are TRBV7-8 and TRBJ2-7, with TRBD1 as a possible D gene (6 bases). The V gene lost 1 base and the J gene lost 3 bases, with 10 bases spanning the gap. Looked up from germline, CDR1 is SGHVS and CDR2 is FQNEAQ. This CDR3 region has 14 residues. The CDR3 protein is CASSLDRGGYEQYF. The CDR3 bases are TGTGCCAGCAGCTTAGATAGAGGGGGCTACGAGCAGTACTTC.

This chain links TRBV5-1 with TRBJ1-1, with TRBD1 as a possible D gene (5 bases). CDR1 is SGHRS and CDR2 is YFSETQ in the germline V gene. V lost 1 base, J lost 5 bases, and 12 bases lay in between. There are 14 residues in the CDR3. CDR3 loop: CASSLYMGGTEAFF. CDR3 DNA sequence: TGCGCCAGCAGCTTGTATATGGGGGGGACTGAAGCTTTCTTT.

The rearrangement links TRBV2 to TRBJ2-5; TRBD2 matches 7 bases. TRBJ2-7 explains the end of the DNA better; the J call may be wrong. CDR1 and CDR2 from the germline V gene are SNHLY and FYNNEI. The CDR3 sequence is 16 residues long. CDR3 sequence reads: CASSPNLGGPINEQYF. In nucleotides, the CDR3 is TGTGCCAGCAGTCCTAATCTGGGAGGGCCAATAAACGAGCAGTACTTC.

V gene TRBV9 combines with J gene TRBJ2-1; 9 bases line up with TRBD2. V lost 0 bases and J lost 6; bases outside the gene matches: 4. The CDR3 extends over 15 amino acids. Germline V gives CDR1 SGDLS, CDR2 YYNGEE. CDR3 amino acids: CASSVVAGVSNEQFF. In nucleotides, the CDR3 is TGTGCCAGCAGCGTAGTAGCGGGAGTGTCCAATGAGCAGTTCTTC.

The rearrangement joins TRBV7-9 to TRBJ2-7; the match to TRBD2 covers 13 bases. CDR1 and CDR2 (germline): SEHNR, FQNEAQ (reference sequence). V lost 5 bases to trimming and J lost 4 bases; unmatched junction nucleotides: 8. The length of the CDR3 is 16 residues. CDR3 in DNA: TGTGCCAGCAGCCATACTAGCGGGAGGGCCAGGTACGAGCAGTACTTC. Encoded protein: CASSHTSGRARYEQYF.

This clone has a single count. The V call is TRBV6-4, the J call TRBJ2-1; 7 bases fit TRBD2. Per germline, CDR1 MRHNA and CDR2 SNTAGT. The CDR3 runs 15 residues. J lost 5 bases, V lost 0 bases, and 4 bases had no gene match. As DNA, the CDR3 is TGTGCCAGCAGTGACTCGGCGGGAGAGCACAATGAGCAGTTCTTC. Protein sequence: CASSDSAGEHNEQFF.

This clone was found once. This chain joins TRBV9 and TRBJ1-3; 7 nucleotides line up with TRBD1. Losses at the gene ends were 3 bases for V and 2 bases for J; bases not matched to a gene: 2. The CDR3 sequence is 14 residues long. Germline V gives CDR1 SGDLS, CDR2 YYNGEE. In nucleotides, the CDR3 is TGTGCCAGCAGCGGTACAGGGGCTGGAAACACCATATATTTT. It translates to CASSGTGAGNTIYF.

The chain links TRBV14 to TRBJ2-7; 8 bases fit TRBD1. V was pared by 4 bases and J by 6 bases, with 5 bases of the junction left unmatched. Germline CDR1 reads SGHDN; CDR2 reads FVKESK. The CDR3 covers 13 residues. CDR3 bases: TGTGCCAGCAGCCGACAGGGGATGGGCGAGCAGTACTTC. It translates to CASSRQGMGEQYF.

J is TRBJ2-3 and V is TRBV4-3; D is unclear. The CDR3 is 15 amino acids. CDR1 and CDR2 (germline): LGHNA, YSLEER. The ends were cut back, 0 bases at V and 0 bases at J, with 7 bases in the middle. The DNA for the CDR3 is TGCGCCAGCAGCCAAGATGTGTCTAGCACAGATACGCAGTATTTT. This codes for CASSQDVSSTDTQYF.

The chain has TRBV27 and TRBJ2-3, with D tentatively TRBD2 (7 bases). The V gene's germline CDR1 is MNHEY and CDR2 SMNVEV (reference sequence). The CDR3 extends over 17 amino acids. V lost 2 bases to trimming and J lost 6 bases, with 21 bases between them. The CDR3: CASSLILGGGARDTQYF. For the CDR3, the DNA is TGTGCCAGCAGTTTAATTTTGGGTGGGGGGGCCCGGGATACGCAGTATTTT.

The gene calls are TRBV4-1 and TRBJ2-7; D not certain. This CDR3 comprises 15 residues. Between the trimmed V and J ends, which lost 0 bases and 0 bases, there was a span of 9 bases. Germline V CDR1 and CDR2: MGHRA, YSYEKL. The DNA of the CDR3 is TGCGCCAGCAGCCAAGAGGAACAGAGCTCCTACGAGCAGTACTTC. Its protein is CASSQEEQSSYEQYF.

This chain uses TRBV7-2 with TRBJ1-5; D not certain. Germline loops: CDR1 SGHTA, CDR2 FQGNSA. V was trimmed by 5 bases and J by 2 bases, leaving 10 bases between them. The CDR3 has 14 residues. CDR3 in DNA: TGTGCCAGCAGCCCCACAGCAGGCAATCAGCCCCAGCATTTT. This codes for CASSPTAGNQPQHF.

V gene TRBV2 combines with J gene TRBJ1-1; a weak D match, TRBD1 (5 bases). Germline V CDR1 and CDR2: SNHLY, FYNNEI. This CDR3 spans 16 amino acids. The V end was cut by 3 bases, the J end by 0 bases, with 14 bases between. The CDR3 region has the DNA TGTGCCAGCAGTGACAGGCCGGAAGGGGTGAACACTGAAGCTTTCTTT. It translates to CASSDRPEGVNTEAFF. The full variable domain, completed using reference TRBV2 and TRBJ1-1, is EPEVTQTPSHQVTQMGQEVILRCVPISNHLYFYWYRQILGQKVEFLVSFYNNEISEKSEIFDDQFSVERPDGSNFTLKIRSTKLEDSAMYFCASSDRPEGVNTEAFFGQGTRLTVV.

The chain joins TRBV6-6 to TRBJ1-2; D is ambiguous. The CDR3 has 16 amino acids. Trimming shortened V by 5 bases and J by 4 bases, and 20 bases separated the two germline ends. The V gene's germline CDR1 is MNHNY and CDR2 SVGAGI (reference sequence). CDR3 nucleotide sequence: TGTGCCAGCAGTCCCGGGGAGGCAGTGCTCCCCTATGGCTACACCTTC. Protein sequence: CASSPGEAVLPYGYTF.

The genes are TRBV2 and TRBJ1-5, with 12 bases lining up with TRBD1. Looked up from germline, CDR1 is SNHLY and CDR2 is FYNNEI. V lost 7 bases to trimming and J lost 7 bases; unmatched junction nucleotides: 5. CDR3 size: 14 residues. The CDR3 region has the DNA TGTGCCAGCATGGGACAGGGGGCTGGGCAGCCCCAGCATTTT. Residues: CASMGQGAGQPQHF.

This clone was observed a single time. The chain has TRBV28 and TRBJ1-3; 7 nucleotides match TRBD1. With 2 bases clipped from V and 0 bases from J, the junction kept 10 bases outside the gene matches. This CDR3 has 18 residues. Per germline, CDR1 MDHEN and CDR2 SYDVKM. The CDR3 DNA is TGTGCCAGCAGTTTAAACCGCCCAGGGGGGATCTCTGGAAACACCATATATTTT. Its protein product is CASSLNRPGGISGNTIYF. Full variable domain (missing parts from reference TRBV28 and TRBJ1-3): DVKVTQSSRYLVKRTGEKVFLECVQDMDHENMFWYRQDPGLGLRLIYFSYDVKMKEKGDIPEGYSVSREKKERFSLILESASTNQTSMYLCASSLNRPGGISGNTIYFGEGSWLTVV.

The rearrangement joins TRBV5-1 to TRBJ1-2; TRBD1 might be the D (5 bases). V lost 6 bases to trimming and J lost 8 bases, with 20 bases between them. The CDR3 has 14 amino acids. The V gene's germline CDR1 is SGHRS and CDR2 YFSETQ. CDR3 residues: CASNELSGLKGYTF. The CDR3 nucleotides read TGCGCCAGCAACGAGTTATCGGGACTCAAAGGCTACACCTTC.